Listed below are T cell receptor beta chains from one sample, sequenced in a study of shared clonotypes between healthy human individuals. Here immunoSEQ multiplex PCR was the method, and the copy in TCRdb shows in-frame clones only, minus some. The sample carries about 2.4 million clones, roughly nine tenths recorded once. The sequenced material came from naive CD4+ T cells sorted from blood. The receptors originated from a man younger than 30 in good health. Both conserved end residues are part of each CDR3. The order of the fields is clone size, J gene, CDR3 length, V gene, D gene, CDR3 protein, CDR3 DNA. The D gene is left open where the match is weak. Size tells how often a clone was seen (once, few, many) or the class of an expanded clone, and some rows leave it out.

>NA|TRBJ1-1|14|TRBV19|NA
CASSVIQGNTEAFF
TGTGCCAGTAGTGTGATACAGGGGAACACTGAAGCTTTCTTT
>NA|TRBJ1-5|15|TRBV6-6|NA
CASSDTSYSNQPQHF
TGTGCCAGCAGTGACACAAGTTATAGCAATCAGCCCCAGCATTTT
>NA|TRBJ1-5|14|TRBV5-1|NA
CASSVGPINQPQHF
TGCGCCAGCAGCGTGGGACCGATCAATCAGCCCCAGCATTTT
>NA|TRBJ1-2|14|TRBV29-1|NA
CSATDDLGGGGYTF
TGCAGCGCTACCGACGATCTAGGGGGTGGTGGCTACACCTTC
>NA|TRBJ2-7|17|TRBV7-9|TRBD1
CASSTLPWTGPLYEQYF
TGTGCCAGCAGCACCTTACCTTGGACAGGGCCTCTCTACGAGCAGTACTTC
>NA|TRBJ2-3|16|TRBV7-2|TRBD2
CASSLATGGRPDTQYF
TGTGCCAGCAGCTTAGCGACGGGAGGTCGCCCAGATACGCAGTATTTT
>NA|TRBJ1-1|14|TRBV11-2|NA
CASSLLQGWAEAFF
TGTGCCAGCAGCTTATTGCAGGGTTGGGCTGAAGCTTTCTTT
>NA|TRBJ1-5|11|TRBV28|NA
CASSDNQPQHF
TGTGCCAGCAGTGACAATCAGCCCCAGCATTTT
>NA|TRBJ1-3|15|TRBV5-1|NA
CASSLEGFSGNTIYF
TGCGCCAGCAGCTTGGAAGGTTTCTCTGGAAACACCATATATTTT
>NA|TRBJ2-7|13|TRBV6-1|NA
CASSVTGTYEQYF
TGTGCCAGCAGTGTAACGGGAACCTACGAGCAGTACTTC
>NA|TRBJ1-2|17|TRBV5-5|NA
CASSPRGGTVASYGYTF
TGTGCCAGCAGCCCACGGGGAGGGACCGTGGCTTCCTATGGCTACACCTTC
>few|TRBJ1-1|11|TRBV20-1|NA
CSARLGTEAFF
TGCAGTGCTAGGTTGGGCACTGAAGCTTTCTTT
>NA|TRBJ2-3|15|TRBV19|TRBD2
CASRRRGGNLDTQYF
TGTGCCAGTAGACGGCGGGGGGGAAACCTAGATACGCAGTATTTT
>NA|TRBJ2-5|12|TRBV29-1|NA
CSAGGAAETQYF
TGCAGCGCTGGGGGGGCGGCCGAGACCCAGTACTTC
>NA|TRBJ2-7|14|TRBV5-1|NA
CASSTGGPSYEQYF
TGCGCCAGCAGCACAGGAGGGCCCTCCTACGAGCAGTACTTC
>once|TRBJ1-3|15|TRBV6-5|NA
CASSRTGDSGNTIYF
TGTGCCAGCAGTCGGACCGGCGACTCTGGAAACACCATATATTTT
>NA|TRBJ1-1|12|TRBV28|NA
CASRWRNTEAFF
TGTGCCAGCAGATGGAGGAACACTGAAGCTTTCTTT
>few|TRBJ2-1|15|TRBV5-4|TRBD2
CASSSGTSGYNEQFF
TGTGCCAGCAGCTCCGGGACTAGCGGTTACAATGAGCAGTTCTTC
>NA|TRBJ1-5|13|TRBV2|NA
CASSAGQYQPQHF
TGTGCCAGCAGTGCCGGCCAATATCAGCCCCAGCATTTT
>NA|TRBJ2-1|16|TRBV18|TRBD1
CASSQGQGISYNEQFF
TGTGCCAGCTCACAGGGACAGGGCATCTCCTACAATGAGCAGTTCTTC
>NA|TRBJ2-7|15|TRBV6-1|NA
CASRDPDKRSREQYF
TGTGCCAGCAGGGACCCGGACAAGAGGTCTCGCGAGCAGTACTTC
>NA|TRBJ1-4|14|TRBV11-2|TRBD1
CASSFGRGREKLFF
TGTGCCAGCAGCTTCGGCAGGGGGCGGGAAAAACTGTTTTTT
>NA|TRBJ2-2|16|TRBV5-4|NA
CASSRGLRPNTGELFF
TGTGCCAGCAGCAGGGGACTGCGCCCGAACACCGGGGAGCTGTTTTTT
>NA|TRBJ2-3|15|TRBV5-1|TRBD2
CASSFGGRSTDTQYF
TGCGCCAGCAGCTTCGGGGGGAGAAGCACAGATACGCAGTATTTT
>NA|TRBJ1-6|14|TRBV11-2|TRBD1
CASTINVTGNILHF
TGTGCCAGCACCATAAACGTGACAGGGAACATCCTCCACTTT
>NA|TRBJ1-5|14|TRBV19|NA
CASSAQQGPMPQHF
TGTGCCAGTAGTGCACAACAGGGTCCTATGCCCCAGCATTTT
>NA|TRBJ2-3|16|TRBV5-1|NA
CASSLVLGAGTDTQYF
TGCGCCAGCAGCTTGGTACTCGGGGCGGGGACAGATACGCAGTATTTT
>NA|TRBJ1-5|13|TRBV27|NA
CASSLRMSQPQHF
TGTGCCAGCAGTTTACGAATGTCTCAGCCCCAGCATTTT
>NA|TRBJ2-6|18|TRBV14|TRBD1
CASSQALERGLGANVLTF
TGTGCCAGCAGCCAAGCATTGGAAAGGGGGCTTGGGGCCAACGTCCTGACTTTC
>NA|TRBJ2-1|12|TRBV7-6|TRBD2
CASSSSGGAQFF
TGTGCCAGCAGCTCGTCGGGAGGCGCCCAGTTCTTC